This section outlines one TCR beta chain sequence together with its context. What it binds is not known. Other nucleotide sequences in the sample specify the same CDR3. V was clipped by 7 bases and J by 0 bases, with 10 bases between them. CDR1 is SQVTM, CDR2 ANQGSEA, per germline. The CDR3 length is 12 residues. The sample comes from a study of shared clonotypes between healthy human individuals. The assay was carried out at the deep level. The method was immunoSEQ multiplex PCR; TCRdb's version includes in-frame clones alone and lacks a portion of them. The sample contains around 2.5 million clones, approximately 93% of which appear only once. Adults of Caucasian background living in Nashville, Tennessee made up all donors. Study-wide results and limits: For naive CD4 cells, roughly 5% of clonotypes were shared across a few donors.

Sequencing was done on a sample of naive CD4+ T cells from PBMCs. Stated subset: CD45RA+ positively selected. The sequence was obtained from a man between 18 and 29 years old in good health. Some clones in this sample may be carry-over from other donors' samples. The chain joins TRBV29-1 to TRBJ2-7; D is perhaps TRBD2 (6 bases). CDR3 DNA: TGCAGCGGGGGGAGGAGCTCCTACGAGCAGTACTTC. It codes for CSGGRSSYEQYF.